These 9 T cell receptor beta chains originate from one sample sequenced in a study of T cell responses to AZD1222 COVID-19 vaccine. TCRdb keeps only in-frame clones here, not all; method: immunoSEQ multiplex PCR. The repertoire consists of about 130,000 clones, with 86% occurring once and the leading ten covering around 12%. The starting material was peripheral blood, obtained on day 0 of AZD1222 vaccination. The receptors here all came from an adult in good health.

The chain is built from TRBV11-3 and TRBJ2-7; possibly TRBD1 for D (5 bases). The V gene lost 0 bases and the J gene lost 3 bases, with 12 bases spanning the gap. CDR3 length: 15 residues. CDR1 is SGHNT and CDR2 is YENEEA in the germline V gene. The CDR3 DNA reads TGTGCCAGCAGCTTAGATTCCAGGACACACTACGAGCAGTACTTC. This translates into CASSLDSRTHYEQYF.

The chain has TRBV6-5 and TRBJ1-4; 7 bases are a match to TRBD1. The germline V gene has CDR1 MNHEY and CDR2 SVGAGI. This CDR3 is built from 14 residues. V shed 2 bases, J shed 8 bases, and the junction held 5 bases outside the gene matches. CDR3 coding DNA: TGTGCCAGCAGTTACCGCTCGACAGGGGAAAAACTGTTTTTT. It translates to CASSYRSTGEKLFF.

This chain connects TRBV9 to TRBJ1-1; D is unresolved. The V gene's germline CDR1 is SGDLS and CDR2 YYNGEE. The V end lost 0 bases, the J end lost 6 bases, and 12 bases lay between the germline ends. The CDR3 is made up of 14 amino acids. CDR3 in amino acids: CASSVVGTAAEAFF. Here the CDR3 DNA reads TGTGCCAGCAGCGTAGTGGGCACGGCCGCTGAAGCTTTCTTT.

This chain uses TRBV7-2 with TRBJ1-3; TRBD1 matches at 9 bases. Germline V lookup: CDR1 SGHTA, CDR2 FQGNSA. This CDR3 has 14 amino acids. V shed 3 bases and J 6 bases; nucleotides not matched to a gene: 3. CDR3 coding DNA: TGTGCCAGCAGCTTCTACAGGGGGCAAAACACCATATATTTT. Encoded protein: CASSFYRGQNTIYF.

This clone was counted a few times. V usage is TRBV3-1 (or the pseudogene TRBV3-2) and J usage is TRBJ2-1, with a possible D match to TRBD2 (6 bases). Trimming cost V 0 bases and J 1 base, with 13 bases left between them. CDR1 and CDR2 from the germline V gene are LGHDT and YNNKEL (reference sequence). The CDR3 runs to 17 residues. Here the CDR3 DNA reads TGTGCCAGCAGCCAAGATGTTGGAGGGGCGTCCTACAATGAGCAGTTCTTC. Translating gives CASSQDVGGASYNEQFF.

This clone has a handful of counts. The chain has TRBV5-1 and TRBJ2-1, with 8 bases fitting TRBD1. Germline CDR1 and CDR2: SGHRS and YFSETQ. CDR3 length: 14 residues. Unmatched junction bases numbered 10, after V lost 4 bases and J lost 10 bases. CDR3 region: CASSPNHRTGEQFF. The CDR3 coding sequence is TGCGCCAGCAGCCCGAACCACAGGACAGGGGAGCAGTTCTTC.

The chain is built from TRBV5-1 and TRBJ1-6, with a possible D match to TRBD1 (5 bases). CDR3 length equals 17 residues. Trimming shortened V by 0 bases and J by 0 bases, and 10 bases separated the two germline ends. Germline CDR1 and CDR2: SGHRS and YFSETQ. The CDR3 reads CASSLGGDLSYNSPLHF. As DNA, the CDR3 is TGCGCCAGCAGCTTGGGGGGGGACCTCTCCTATAATTCACCCCTCCACTTT.

The chain links TRBV2 to TRBJ1-2, with TRBD1 matching over 8 bases. The CDR3 runs to 11 residues. Germline assignment: CDR1 SNHLY and CDR2 FYNNEI. Trimming took 6 bases from V and 8 from J; bases not matched to a gene: 2. Here the CDR3 reads CASRGTGGYTF. CDR3 coding DNA: TGTGCCAGCAGGGGGACAGGCGGCTACACCTTC.

This clone was counted between two and nine times. The CDR3 sequence: CASASHSQETQYF. CDR3 sequence (DNA): TGTGCCAGCGCCTCTCACAGCCAAGAGACCCAGTACTTC. The V gene is TRBV2, the J gene TRBJ2-5; D gene unclear. The germline gives CDR1 SNHLY, CDR2 FYNNEI. The CDR3 runs to 13 residues. The germline V and J ends were trimmed by 8 bases and 1 base, with 11 bases remaining between them.